Listed below are T cell receptor beta chains from one sample, sequenced in a study of T cell responses to AZD1222 COVID-19 vaccine. Data came from immunoSEQ multiplex PCR; TCRdb stores just in-frame clones and leaves some out. Of around 100,000 clones in the sample, about 91% were seen once. The sequenced sample was peripheral blood, obtained on day 0 of AZD1222 vaccination. The receptor source for this set is an adult in good health. Both conserved end residues are part of each CDR3. The D gene is left open where the match is weak. Size values are once, few and many counts, or a class for expanded clones, and some rows have none.

v_call	j_call	clone_size	d_call	cdr3_aa	cdr3_nt
TRBV28	TRBJ2-1	.	TRBD2	CASTSGGGGAYNEQFF	TGTGCCAGCACTTCAGGTGGCGGGGGGGCCTACAATGAGCAGTTCTTC
TRBV2	TRBJ2-3	.	TRBD1	CASSKGQVETWFTDTQYF	TGTGCCAGCAGTAAGGGACAGGTTGAGACTTGGTTCACAGATACGCAGTATTTT
TRBV3-1/TRBV3-2	TRBJ1-5	.	.	CASSQGKRIQPQHF	TGTGCCAGCAGCCAAGGAAAGAGGATTCAGCCCCAGCATTTT
TRBV12-5	TRBJ1-5	.	.	CASVHPGTVMPQHF	TGTGCTAGTGTTCATCCGGGGACGGTGATGCCCCAGCATTTT
TRBV5-1	TRBJ1-4	.	.	CASRGVLNEKLFF	TGCGCCAGCAGGGGAGTCCTTAATGAAAAACTGTTTTTT
TRBV6-5	TRBJ2-3	.	.	CASSYSMGGEEDTQYF	TGTGCCAGCAGTTACTCGATGGGTGGGGAGGAAGATACGCAGTATTTT
TRBV4-2	TRBJ2-3	.	.	CASSQDAGTDTQYF	TGTGCCAGCAGCCAAGACGCAGGCACAGATACGCAGTATTTT
TRBV7-2	TRBJ2-5	.	.	CASSLVVGQETQYF	TGTGCCAGCAGCTTAGTTGTGGGGCAAGAGACCCAGTACTTC
TRBV6-4	TRBJ2-1	.	TRBD1	CASSDSDRGEQFF	TGTGCCAGCAGTGACTCGGACAGGGGCGAGCAGTTCTTC
TRBV29-1	TRBJ2-7	.	.	CSVTYRTQEPYEQYF	TGCAGCGTCACCTACAGGACCCAAGAACCCTACGAGCAGTACTTC
TRBV18	TRBJ1-1	.	.	CASSRNGQSLNTEAFF	TGTGCCAGCTCACGAAATGGACAGAGCTTGAACACTGAAGCTTTCTTT
TRBV4-1	TRBJ1-5	.	TRBD1	CASSPNVMGQGPLANQPQHF	TGCGCCAGCAGCCCAAATGTCATGGGACAGGGTCCCCTGGCGAATCAGCCCCAGCATTTT
TRBV19	TRBJ2-7	few	.	CASKLDVKSEQYF	TGTGCCAGTAAATTGGACGTCAAGTCAGAGCAGTACTTC
TRBV10-3	TRBJ1-5	.	.	CATAPFSNQPQHF	TGTGCCACCGCCCCTTTTAGCAATCAGCCCCAGCATTTT
TRBV6-6	TRBJ1-2	.	TRBD1	CASSYLTGNHGYTF	TGTGCCAGCAGTTACCTGACAGGGAATCATGGCTACACCTTC
TRBV11-2	TRBJ2-3	few	.	CASSLRLATTDTQYF	TGTGCCAGCAGCTTACGGTTAGCTACTACAGATACGCAGTATTTT
TRBV7-8	TRBJ1-1	.	.	CASSRGYGNTEAFF	TGTGCCAGCAGTCGGGGTTACGGGAACACTGAAGCTTTCTTT
TRBV18	TRBJ1-4	once	TRBD1	CASSAQGATNEKLFF	TGTGCCAGCTCAGCACAGGGGGCAACTAATGAAAAACTGTTTTTT
TRBV7-6	TRBJ2-6	.	.	CASSPILSGANVLTF	TGTGCCAGCAGCCCCATTCTCTCTGGGGCCAACGTCCTGACTTTC
TRBV5-1	TRBJ1-5	.	.	CASSLGAAVGERQPQHF	TGCGCCAGCAGCTTGGGAGCTGCTGTGGGGGAGCGACAGCCCCAGCATTTT
TRBV12-5	TRBJ2-7	.	.	CASGTIVGGPHLEQYF	TGTGCTAGTGGGACAATAGTGGGGGGGCCCCATTTAGAGCAGTACTTC
TRBV12-5	TRBJ1-2	.	.	CASGLFVREWVYGYTF	TGTGCTAGTGGTTTGTTTGTAAGGGAATGGGTCTATGGCTACACCTTC
TRBV9	TRBJ2-2	few	.	CASSENRQGGGPTGELFF	TGTGCCAGCAGCGAGAACAGACAGGGAGGCGGGCCCACCGGGGAGCTGTTTTTT
TRBV10-3	TRBJ2-7	.	.	CAISDHYEQYF	TGTGCCATCAGTGACCACTACGAGCAGTACTTC
TRBV9	TRBJ1-1	.	TRBD1	CASSTGQGRTEAFF	TGTGCCAGCAGCACCGGACAGGGAAGAACTGAAGCTTTCTTT
TRBV18	TRBJ2-1	.	.	CASSQGVGEQFF	TGTGCCAGCTCACAGGGGGTAGGTGAGCAGTTCTTC
TRBV18	TRBJ2-7	once	.	CASSPGHVSSYEQYF	TGTGCCAGCTCACCAGGTCATGTGAGCTCCTACGAGCAGTACTTC
TRBV5-1	TRBJ1-2	.	TRBD1	CASSVLTGGANGYTF	TGCGCCAGCAGCGTATTGACAGGGGGCGCGAATGGCTACACCTTC
TRBV27	TRBJ2-7	.	TRBD1	CASSFDREFSYEQYF	TGTGCCAGCAGTTTTGACAGGGAATTCTCCTACGAGCAGTACTTC
TRBV9	TRBJ1-5	.	.	CASSPSPGRNQPQHF	TGTGCCAGCAGCCCAAGTCCGGGACGGAATCAGCCCCAGCATTTT
TRBV18	TRBJ1-5	.	.	CASSLQGDGSNQPQHF	TGTGCCAGCTCATTACAGGGAGATGGGAGCAATCAGCCCCAGCATTTT
TRBV4-1	TRBJ1-1	once	.	CASSQSGIPEAFF	TGCGCCAGCAGCCAGTCGGGGATCCCTGAAGCTTTCTTT
TRBV6-1	TRBJ1-3	.	.	CASSDSVAAGNTIYF	TGTGCCAGCAGTGATAGCGTGGCGGCTGGAAACACCATATATTTT
TRBV27	TRBJ2-7	.	.	CASSLSPGYSYEQYF	TGTGCCAGCAGTTTATCCCCGGGATACTCCTACGAGCAGTACTTC
TRBV9	TRBJ1-1	once	.	CASSVALMSTEAFF	TGTGCCAGCAGCGTAGCTTTAATGTCGACTGAAGCTTTCTTT
TRBV25-1	TRBJ1-3	.	.	CASSEPGSGNTIYF	TGTGCCAGCAGTGAACCCGGCTCTGGAAACACCATATATTTT
TRBV4-2	TRBJ1-3	.	TRBD1	CASSQAGTGISGNTIYF	TGTGCCAGCAGCCAAGCCGGGACAGGGATCTCTGGAAACACCATATATTTT
TRBV13	TRBJ2-1	.	.	CASSLVSDINNEQFF	TGTGCCAGCAGCTTAGTTAGTGACATCAACAATGAGCAGTTCTTC
TRBV25-1	TRBJ1-2	.	.	CASSDRTTGPQDGYTF	TGTGCCAGCAGTGACCGAACCACAGGGCCGCAAGATGGCTACACCTTC
TRBV27	TRBJ1-1	.	.	CASTPGSLGTEAFF	TGTGCCAGCACCCCCGGTTCATTGGGCACTGAAGCTTTCTTT
TRBV5-6	TRBJ2-3	.	.	CASSLEQRADTQYF	TGTGCCAGCAGCTTGGAACAGCGGGCAGATACGCAGTATTTT
TRBV11-2	TRBJ2-5	.	.	CASSYGRADQETQYF	TGTGCCAGCAGCTATGGACGGGCGGATCAAGAGACCCAGTACTTC
TRBV19	TRBJ1-1	.	.	CASSSKRGGKMNTEAFF	TGTGCCAGTAGTAGCAAAAGGGGGGGCAAGATGAACACTGAAGCTTTCTTT
TRBV5-1	TRBJ2-5	many	.	CASSLAAGLETQYF	TGCGCCAGCAGCTTGGCGGCGGGTCTCGAGACCCAGTACTTC
TRBV9	TRBJ2-7	.	TRBD1	CASSPQMTGLYEQYF	TGTGCCAGCAGCCCGCAGATGACAGGGCTCTACGAGCAGTACTTC
TRBV19	TRBJ2-7	.	TRBD1	CASSTPGQPYEQYF	TGTGCCAGTAGTACCCCGGGACAGCCCTACGAGCAGTACTTC
TRBV27	TRBJ1-5	.	.	CASRPRVVGLGQPQHF	TGTGCCAGCAGACCCAGAGTCGTGGGGCTCGGTCAGCCCCAGCATTTT
TRBV15	TRBJ2-6	.	.	CATSPRISGANVLTF	TGTGCCACCAGCCCTCGTATCTCTGGGGCCAACGTCCTGACTTTC